These 18 T cell receptor beta chains share one sample of origin, sequenced in a study of shared clonotypes between healthy human individuals. Clones were read by immunoSEQ multiplex PCR, and TCRdb kept only the in-frame ones, dropping some. The data hold roughly 1 million clones, with roughly 80% observed a single time. The sample comprised memory CD4+ T cells sorted from blood. As to subset: CD45RA-negative fraction. These receptors were taken from a young man in good health.

The rearrangement uses TRBV19 and TRBJ1-6; TRBD1 matches at 8 bases. The CDR3 has 15 amino acids. The junction had 4 bases not matched to a gene; V was cut back by 3 bases and J by 6 bases. Germline CDR1 and CDR2: LNHDA and SQIVND (reference sequence). CDR3 coding DNA: TGTGCCAGTAGTATGCACGGACAGGGTAATTCACCCCTCCACTTT. It yields the protein CASSMHGQGNSPLHF.

The chain joins TRBV15 to TRBJ2-1, with TRBD1 as a possible D gene (7 bases). The ends were cut back, 0 bases at V and 14 bases at J, with 11 bases in the middle. From germline, CDR1 is LNHNV and CDR2 YYDKDF (reference sequence). The CDR3 totals 12 residues. The CDR3 DNA reads as TGTGCCACCAGCAGAGACACAGGGGAGGAGTTCTTC. Its protein is CATSRDTGEEFF. Looking up the rest from reference TRBV15 and TRBJ2-1 gives the full variable domain: DAMVIQNPRYQVTQFGKPVTLSCSQTLNHNVMYWYQQKSSQAPKLLFHYYDKDFNNEADTPDNFQSRRPNTSFCFLDIRSPGLGDTAMYLCATSRDTGEEFFGPGTRLTVL.

Details on this clone: The identical CDR3 is also encoded by other nucleotide sequences in the sample. The rearrangement joins TRBV29-1 to TRBJ2-1; the D is unclear. This CDR3 is 11 amino acids long. The germline V gene has CDR1 SQVTM and CDR2 ANQGSEA. V lost 4 bases and J lost 4, with 5 bases in between. The CDR3 bases are TGCAGCGTTGGGCAGTACAATGAGCAGTTCTTC. This translates into CSVGQYNEQFF.

On this clone itself: This same CDR3 is encoded by further DNA sequences in the sample. The genes are TRBV6-1 and TRBJ1-1; no clear D. This CDR3 has 13 residues. The germline V gene has CDR1 MNHNS and CDR2 SASEGT. The ends were cut back, 2 bases at V and 3 bases at J, with 7 bases in the middle. CDR3 sequence (DNA): TGTGCCAGCAGTGAAAGGGTTTACACTGAAGCTTTCTTT. It codes for CASSERVYTEAFF.

J is TRBJ2-3 and V is TRBV9; maybe TRBD2 (6 bases). The CDR3 has 18 amino acids. Trimming took 0 bases from V and 1 from J, leaving 18 bases between them. In germline, CDR1 is SGDLS, CDR2 YYNGEE. CDR3 nucleotides: TGTGCCAGCAGCGTAGGGATCGGTGTAGCGGCGGGCACAGATACGCAGTATTTT. Translated: CASSVGIGVAAGTDTQYF. The full variable domain, in which reference TRBV9 and TRBJ2-3 provide the parts outside the CDR3, is DSGVTQTPKHLITATGQRVTLRCSPRSGDLSVYWYQQSLDQGLQFLIQYYNGEERAKGNILERFSAQQFPDLHSELNLSSLELGDSALYFCASSVGIGVAAGTDTQYFGPGTRLTVL.

Points on this clone: Additional DNA sequences in this sample encode the identical CDR3. The CDR3: CASSLTYSTDTQYF. Here the CDR3 DNA reads TGTGCCAGCAGCCTTACTTATAGCACAGATACGCAGTATTTT. The chain joins TRBV7-9 to TRBJ2-3; D call uncertain. Germline V lookup: CDR1 SEHNR, CDR2 FQNEAQ (reference sequence). The CDR3 is 14 amino acids. Trimming cost V 5 bases and J 0 bases, with 9 bases left between them.

On this clone: The same CDR3 also results from other DNA sequences found in this sample. This chain joins TRBV10-1 and TRBJ1-6, with TRBD1 matching over 7 bases. The CDR3 has 14 amino acids. The germline gives CDR1 WNHNN, CDR2 SYGVQD (reference sequence). The junction had 3 bases not matched to a gene; V was cut back by 2 bases and J by 8 bases. CDR3 protein: CASSERTGDSPLHF. The CDR3 nucleotides are TGCGCCAGCAGTGAGCGGACAGGAGATTCACCCCTCCACTTT.

In regard to this clone: Compared with germline, one end of the junction differs, possibly owing to a read error. The chain carries TRBV28 and TRBJ2-7; the D gene is possibly TRBD1 (5 bases). This CDR3 spans 14 amino acids. CDR1 and CDR2 (germline): MDHEN, SYDVKM. This CDR3 is CASSFGNQGFLAHF. The CDR3 region has the DNA TGTGCCAGCAGTTTTGGAAATCAGGGTTTCTTAGCTCACTTC.

The rearrangement joins TRBV30 to TRBJ1-4; D not resolved. Trimming removed 0 bases at V and 8 bases at J, with 10 bases between. Germline V gives CDR1 GTSNPN, CDR2 SVGIG (reference sequence). The CDR3 consists of 13 residues. CDR3 in amino acids: CAWSVEVWEKLFF. As DNA, the CDR3 is TGTGCCTGGAGTGTAGAGGTGTGGGAAAAACTGTTTTTT.

The chain carries TRBV5-4 and TRBJ1-1; weak D call: TRBD1 (6 bases). Trimming removed 3 bases at V and 0 bases at J, with 15 bases between. The germline V gene has CDR1 SGHNT and CDR2 YYREEE (reference sequence). The CDR3 runs to 16 residues. CDR3 in amino acids: CASSWLSDRVNTEAFF. Written as DNA, the CDR3 is TGTGCCAGCAGCTGGTTGTCGGACAGAGTGAACACTGAAGCTTTCTTT.

Comment on this clone: The sample carries other DNA sequences with the same CDR3. The chain employs TRBV27 and TRBJ2-1; TRBD2 might be the D (5 bases). Germline loops: CDR1 MNHEY, CDR2 SMNVEV (reference sequence). The CDR3 has 11 amino acids. V lost 8 bases and J 3 bases, leaving 5 bases between the germline ends. DNA for the CDR3: TGTGCCAGCCGGGACTACAATGAGCAGTTCTTC. Encoded protein: CASRDYNEQFF.

Many counts were recorded for this clone. The CDR3 protein is CASSVTHGEGLDTQYF. CDR3 DNA: TGTGCCAGCAGCGTAACACACGGGGAGGGGTTAGATACGCAGTATTTT. V usage is TRBV9 and J usage is TRBJ2-3; 7 bases map to TRBD2. Looked up from germline, CDR1 is SGDLS and CDR2 is YYNGEE. The V segment lost 1 base and the J segment 5 bases; nucleotides outside the gene matches: 10. The length of the CDR3 is 16 residues.

The rearrangement uses TRBV6-1 and TRBJ1-4, with 10 bases fitting TRBD1. Germline CDR1 and CDR2: MNHNS and SASEGT. The CDR3 consists of 15 residues. The V and J ends lost 7 bases and 7 bases, in that order; junction bases with no gene match: 9. DNA of the CDR3: TGTGCCAGCACTGATACCGGGACAGGGGTTGAAAAACTGTTTTTT. It translates to CASTDTGTGVEKLFF.

This chain uses TRBV1 with TRBJ2-3; the table's D call, TRBD2, was not checked against the DNA. TRBV1 is a recognized pseudogene. The CDR3 totals 14 residues. CDR3 residues: CTSRPEGPWDTQYF. Here the CDR3 DNA reads TGCACCAGCAGACCGGAGGGGCCCTGGGATACGCAGTATTTT.

This clone was seen more than once but under ten times. The chain couples TRBV18 to TRBJ1-5; unclear D gene. The germline V and J ends were trimmed by 4 bases and 5 bases, with 9 bases remaining between them. Germline V gene sequence: CDR1 KGHSH, CDR2 LQKENI. This CDR3 spans 13 amino acids. CDR3: CASSRVKDQPQHF. In nucleotides, the CDR3 is TGTGCCAGCTCACGCGTCAAGGATCAGCCCCAGCATTTT. Full variable domain (rest looked up from reference TRBV18 and TRBJ1-5): NAGVMQNPRHLVRRRGQEARLRCSPMKGHSHVYWYRQLPEEGLKFMVYLQKENIIDESGMPKERFSAEFPKEGPSILRIQQVVRGDSAAYFCASSRVKDQPQHFGDGTRLSIL.

As to this clone: At the DNA level, this CDR3 is encoded by other sequences in the same sample as well. The chain employs TRBV10-1 and TRBJ1-6; D ambiguous. Germline assignment: CDR1 WNHNN and CDR2 SYGVQD (reference sequence). V was shortened by 4 bases and J by 7 bases, with 8 bases between the two germline ends. There are 13 residues in the CDR3. CDR3 sequence: CASSAAGNSPLHF. The CDR3 nucleotides read TGCGCCAGCAGTGCGGCGGGGAATTCACCCCTCCACTTT.

This rearrangement joins TRBV4-3 to TRBJ2-3; a possible D gene is TRBD2 (6 bases). The ends were cut back, 5 bases at V and 3 bases at J, with 12 bases in the middle. Looked up from germline, CDR1 is LGHNA and CDR2 is YSLEER. This CDR3 is 14 amino acids long. The CDR3 sequence is CASSLFSGTDTQYF. The CDR3 DNA follows: TGCGCCAGCAGCTTATTCAGCGGGACAGATACGCAGTATTTT.

This clone showed up just a few times. The V gene is TRBV11-2, the J gene TRBJ1-1; a weak D match, TRBD1 (6 bases). Germline V gene data show CDR1 as SGHAT and CDR2 as FQNNGV. This CDR3 region has 13 residues. Trimming left V 5 bases short and J 1 base short, with 8 bases between. Here the CDR3 reads CASSPGQNTEAFF. CDR3 sequence (DNA): TGTGCCAGCAGCCCGGGACAGAACACTGAAGCTTTCTTT.